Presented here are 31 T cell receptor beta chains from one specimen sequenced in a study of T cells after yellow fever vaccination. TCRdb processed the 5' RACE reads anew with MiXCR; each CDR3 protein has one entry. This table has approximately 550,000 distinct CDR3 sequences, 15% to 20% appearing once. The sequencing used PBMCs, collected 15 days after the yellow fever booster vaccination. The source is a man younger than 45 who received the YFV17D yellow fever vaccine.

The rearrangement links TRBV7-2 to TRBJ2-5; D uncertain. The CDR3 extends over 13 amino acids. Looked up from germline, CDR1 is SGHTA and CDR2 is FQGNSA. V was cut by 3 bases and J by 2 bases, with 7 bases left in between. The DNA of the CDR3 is TGTGCCAGCAGCTTCGAGCCGCAAGAGACCCAGTACTTC. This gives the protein CASSFEPQETQYF.

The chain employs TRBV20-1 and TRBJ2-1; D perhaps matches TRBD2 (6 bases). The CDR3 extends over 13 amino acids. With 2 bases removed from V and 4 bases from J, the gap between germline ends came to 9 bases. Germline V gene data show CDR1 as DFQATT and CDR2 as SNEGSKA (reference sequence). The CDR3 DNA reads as TGCAGTGCTAGACTAGCGAGATACAATGAGCAGTTCTTC. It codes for CSARLARYNEQFF.

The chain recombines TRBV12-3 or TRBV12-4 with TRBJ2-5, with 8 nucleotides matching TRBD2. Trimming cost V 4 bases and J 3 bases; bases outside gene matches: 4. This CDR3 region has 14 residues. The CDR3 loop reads CASSSFGGEETQYF. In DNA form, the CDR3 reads TGTGCCAGCAGTTCCTTCGGGGGGGAAGAGACCCAGTACTTC.

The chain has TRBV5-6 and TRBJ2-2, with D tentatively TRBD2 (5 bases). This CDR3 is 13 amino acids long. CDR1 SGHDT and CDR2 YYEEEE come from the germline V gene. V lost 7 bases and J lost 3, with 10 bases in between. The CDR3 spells CASSRADTGELFF. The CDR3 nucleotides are TGTGCCAGCTCGAGGGCCGACACCGGGGAGCTGTTTTTT.

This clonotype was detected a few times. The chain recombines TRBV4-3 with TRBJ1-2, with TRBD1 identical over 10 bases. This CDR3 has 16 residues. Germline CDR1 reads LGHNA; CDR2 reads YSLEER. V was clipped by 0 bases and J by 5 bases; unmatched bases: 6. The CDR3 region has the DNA TGCGCCAGCAGCCAAGATAGGACAGGGGGAGGTTATGGCTACACCTTC. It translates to CASSQDRTGGGYGYTF.

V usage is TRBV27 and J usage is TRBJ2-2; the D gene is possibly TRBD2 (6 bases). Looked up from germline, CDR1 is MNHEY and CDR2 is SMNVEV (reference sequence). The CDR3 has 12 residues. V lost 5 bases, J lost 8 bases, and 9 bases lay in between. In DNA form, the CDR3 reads TGTGCCAGCAGTGTGACTAGGGGGGAGCTGTTTTTT. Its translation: CASSVTRGELFF.

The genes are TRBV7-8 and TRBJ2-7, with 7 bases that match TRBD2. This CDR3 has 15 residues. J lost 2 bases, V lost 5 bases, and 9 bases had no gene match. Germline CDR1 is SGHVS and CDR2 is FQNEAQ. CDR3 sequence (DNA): TGTGCCAGCAGCCCAACACTAGCGACTCCCTACGAGCAGTACTTC. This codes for CASSPTLATPYEQYF. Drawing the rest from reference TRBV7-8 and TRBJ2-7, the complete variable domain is GAGVSQSPRYKVAKRGQDVALRCDPISGHVSLFWYQQALGQGPEFLTYFQNEAQLDKSGLPSDRFFAERPEGSVSTLKIQRTQQEDSAVYLCASSPTLATPYEQYFGPGTRLTVT.

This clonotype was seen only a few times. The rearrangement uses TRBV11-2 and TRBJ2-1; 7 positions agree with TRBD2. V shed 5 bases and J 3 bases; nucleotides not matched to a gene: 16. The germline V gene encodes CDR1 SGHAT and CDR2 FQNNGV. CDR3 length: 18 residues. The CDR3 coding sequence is TGTGCCAGCAGCCCCTATAGGGAGCCCCGGGACTACTACAATGAGCAGTTCTTC. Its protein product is CASSPYREPRDYYNEQFF. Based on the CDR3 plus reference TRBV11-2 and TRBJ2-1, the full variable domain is EAGVAQSPRYKIIEKRQSVAFWCNPISGHATLYWYQQILGQGPKLLIQFQNNGVVDDSQLPKDRFSAERLKGVDSTLKIQPAKLEDSAVYLCASSPYREPRDYYNEQFFGPGTRLTVL.

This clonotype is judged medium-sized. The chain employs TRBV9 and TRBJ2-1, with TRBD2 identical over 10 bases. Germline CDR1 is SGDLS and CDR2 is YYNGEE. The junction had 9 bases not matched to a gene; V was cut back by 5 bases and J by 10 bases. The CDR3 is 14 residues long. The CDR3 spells CASSEGLAVGEQFF. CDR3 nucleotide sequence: TGTGCCAGCAGTGAAGGACTAGCGGTAGGAGAGCAGTTCTTC.

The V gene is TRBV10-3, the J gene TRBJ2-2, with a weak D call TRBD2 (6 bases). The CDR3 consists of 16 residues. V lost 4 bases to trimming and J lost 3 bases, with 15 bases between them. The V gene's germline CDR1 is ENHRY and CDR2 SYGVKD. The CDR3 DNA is TGTGCCATCAGTGCCGAGGGGAGGATGGACACCGGGGAGCTGTTTTTT. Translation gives CAISAEGRMDTGELFF.

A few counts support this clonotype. The CDR3 spells CASSLVQRENEQFF. For the CDR3, the DNA is TGTGCCAGCAGCTTGGTTCAGCGTGAGAATGAGCAGTTCTTC. The V gene is TRBV5-4, the J gene TRBJ2-1, with D hard to call. There are 14 residues in the CDR3. V was shortened by 0 bases and J by 7 bases, with 11 bases between the two germline ends. Germline values: CDR1 SGHNT, CDR2 YYREEE (reference sequence).

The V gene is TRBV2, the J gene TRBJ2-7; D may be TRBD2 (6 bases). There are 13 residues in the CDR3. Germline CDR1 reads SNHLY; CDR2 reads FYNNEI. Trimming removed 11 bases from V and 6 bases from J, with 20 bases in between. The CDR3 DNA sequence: TGTGCCGGGGGGACTGCACCCGTCCGCGAGCAGTACTTC. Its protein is CAGGTAPVREQYF.

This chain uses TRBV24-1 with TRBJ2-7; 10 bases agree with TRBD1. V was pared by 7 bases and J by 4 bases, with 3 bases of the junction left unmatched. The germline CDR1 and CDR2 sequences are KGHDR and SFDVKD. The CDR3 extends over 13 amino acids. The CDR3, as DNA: TGTGCCACCAGCCCGGACAGGGGGTACGAGCAGTACTTC. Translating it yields CATSPDRGYEQYF.

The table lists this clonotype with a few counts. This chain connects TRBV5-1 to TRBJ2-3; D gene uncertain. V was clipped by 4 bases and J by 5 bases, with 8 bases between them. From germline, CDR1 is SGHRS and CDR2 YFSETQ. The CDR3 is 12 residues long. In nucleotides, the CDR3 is TGCGCCAGCAGCCCTCCCCAAGATACGCAGTATTTT. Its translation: CASSPPQDTQYF.

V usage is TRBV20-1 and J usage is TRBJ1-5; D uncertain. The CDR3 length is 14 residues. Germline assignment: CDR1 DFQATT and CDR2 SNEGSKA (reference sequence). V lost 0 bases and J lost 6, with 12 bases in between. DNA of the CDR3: TGCAGTGCTAGAGAGGGAGGGCTCGGTCAGCCCCAGCATTTT. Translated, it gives CSAREGGLGQPQHF.

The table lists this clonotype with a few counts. In nucleotides, the CDR3 is TGTGCCAGCAGTTTTTCCCTTCGACACCTCACCTACGAGCAGTACTTC. Amino acid sequence: CASSFSLRHLTYEQYF. J is TRBJ2-7 and V is TRBV28; D is ambiguous. The length of the CDR3 is 16 residues. V was pared by 3 bases and J by 2 bases, with 17 bases between. Germline V gives CDR1 MDHEN, CDR2 SYDVKM.

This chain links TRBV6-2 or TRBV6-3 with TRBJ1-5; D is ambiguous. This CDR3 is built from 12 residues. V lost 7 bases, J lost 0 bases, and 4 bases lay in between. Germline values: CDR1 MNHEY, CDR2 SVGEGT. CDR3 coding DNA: TGTGCCAGCAAATATAGCAATCAGCCCCAGCATTTT. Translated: CASKYSNQPQHF.

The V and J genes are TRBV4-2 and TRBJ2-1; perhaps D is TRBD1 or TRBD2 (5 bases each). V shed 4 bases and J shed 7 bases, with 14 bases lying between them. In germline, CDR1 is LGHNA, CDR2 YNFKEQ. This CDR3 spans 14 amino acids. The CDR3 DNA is TGTGCCAGCAGCCCCGGGACGTTGGCTAATGAGCAGTTCTTC. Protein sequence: CASSPGTLANEQFF.

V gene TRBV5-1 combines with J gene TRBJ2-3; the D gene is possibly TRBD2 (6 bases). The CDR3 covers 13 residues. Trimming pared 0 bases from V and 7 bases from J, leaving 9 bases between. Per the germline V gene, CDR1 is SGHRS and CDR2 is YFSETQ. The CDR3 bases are TGCGCCAGCAGCTTGGACGGACTAAATACGCAGTATTTT. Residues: CASSLDGLNTQYF.

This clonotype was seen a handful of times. The CDR3 DNA reads as TGTGCCTGGAGTCCACAAGGCAATCAGCCCCAGCATTTT. Protein product: CAWSPQGNQPQHF. This rearrangement joins TRBV30 to TRBJ1-5; D not resolved. Germline values: CDR1 GTSNPN, CDR2 SVGIG (reference sequence). Trimming left V 2 bases short and J 2 bases short, with 7 bases between. This CDR3 is 13 amino acids long. Variable domain in full (rest from reference TRBV30 and TRBJ1-5): SQTIHQWPATLVQPVGSPLSLECTVEGTSNPNLYWYRQAAGRGLQLLFYSVGIGQISSEVPQNLSASRPQDRQFILSSKKLLLSDSGFYLCAWSPQGNQPQHFGDGTRLSIL.

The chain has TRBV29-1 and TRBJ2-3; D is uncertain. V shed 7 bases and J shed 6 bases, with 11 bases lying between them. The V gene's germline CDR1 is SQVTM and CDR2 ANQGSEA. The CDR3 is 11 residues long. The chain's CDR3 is CSAGRSDTQYF. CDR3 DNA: TGCAGCGCAGGACGCTCGGATACGCAGTATTTT.

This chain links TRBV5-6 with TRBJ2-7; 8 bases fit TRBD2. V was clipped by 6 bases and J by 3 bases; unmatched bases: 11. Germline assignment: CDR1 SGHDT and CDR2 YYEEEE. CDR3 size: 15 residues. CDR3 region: CASTTGLREVYEQYF. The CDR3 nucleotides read TGTGCCAGCACTACCGGGTTGCGGGAGGTCTACGAGCAGTACTTC. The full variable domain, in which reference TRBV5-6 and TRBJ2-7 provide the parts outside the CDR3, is DAGVTQSPTHLIKTRGQQVTLRCSPKSGHDTVSWYQQALGQGPQFIFQYYEEEERQRGNFPDRFSGHQFPNYSSELNVNALLLGDSALYLCASTTGLREVYEQYFGPGTRLTVT.

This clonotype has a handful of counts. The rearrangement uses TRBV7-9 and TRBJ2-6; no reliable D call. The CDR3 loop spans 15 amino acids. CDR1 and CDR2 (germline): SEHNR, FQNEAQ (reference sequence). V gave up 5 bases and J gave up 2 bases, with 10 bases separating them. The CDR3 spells CASSTVRAGANVLTF. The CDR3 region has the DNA TGTGCCAGCAGCACCGTCCGGGCTGGGGCCAACGTCCTGACTTTC.

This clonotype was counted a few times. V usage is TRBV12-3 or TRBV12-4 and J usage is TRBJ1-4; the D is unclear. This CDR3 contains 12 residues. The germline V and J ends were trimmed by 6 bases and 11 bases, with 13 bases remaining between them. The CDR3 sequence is CASSNWPGKLFF. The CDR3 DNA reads TGTGCCAGCAGCAATTGGCCGGGGAAACTGTTTTTT.

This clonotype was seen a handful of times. The CDR3 spells CASSLHSSGNTIYF. The DNA of the CDR3 is TGTGCCAGCAGTTTACATAGCTCTGGAAACACCATATATTTT. The V and J genes are TRBV6-5 and TRBJ1-3; no clear D. Germline V CDR1 and CDR2: MNHEY, SVGAGI. The CDR3 length is 14 residues. Trimming removed 4 bases at V and 0 bases at J, with 7 bases between.

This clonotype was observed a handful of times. The CDR3 DNA sequence: TGCAGCGTTGACGGGACCACGGGGGGGAATGAGCAGTTCTTC. The encoded protein is CSVDGTTGGNEQFF. The V gene is TRBV29-1, the J gene TRBJ2-1; 8 bases are a match to TRBD2. This CDR3 region has 14 residues. The germline gives CDR1 SQVTM, CDR2 ANQGSEA. The V gene end was trimmed by 3 bases and the J gene end by 7 bases; junction bases not matched to a gene: 8.

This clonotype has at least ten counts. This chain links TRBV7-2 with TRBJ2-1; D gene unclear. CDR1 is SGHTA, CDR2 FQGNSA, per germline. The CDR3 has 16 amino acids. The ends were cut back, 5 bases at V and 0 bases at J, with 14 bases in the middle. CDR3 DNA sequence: TGTGCCAGCAGCCAAGCTCCGATAAGCTCCTACAATGAGCAGTTCTTC. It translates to CASSQAPISSYNEQFF.

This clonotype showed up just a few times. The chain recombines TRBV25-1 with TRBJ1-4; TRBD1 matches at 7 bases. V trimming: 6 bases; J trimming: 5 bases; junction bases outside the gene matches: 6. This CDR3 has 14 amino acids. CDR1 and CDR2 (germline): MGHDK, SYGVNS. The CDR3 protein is CASRPGQNNEKLFF. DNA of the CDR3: TGTGCCAGCAGACCGGGACAGAACAATGAAAAACTGTTTTTT. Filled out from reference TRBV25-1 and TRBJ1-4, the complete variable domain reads EADIYQTPRYLVIGTGKKITLECSQTMGHDKMYWYQQDPGMELHLIHYSYGVNSTEKGDLSSESTVSRIRTEHFPLTLESARPSHTSQYLCASRPGQNNEKLFFGSGTQLSVL.

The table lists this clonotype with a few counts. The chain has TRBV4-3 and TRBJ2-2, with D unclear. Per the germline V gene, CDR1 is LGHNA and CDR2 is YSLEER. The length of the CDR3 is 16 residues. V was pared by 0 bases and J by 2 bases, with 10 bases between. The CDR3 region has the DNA TGCGCCAGCAGCCAAGATGTGGGTCGAAACACCGGGGAGCTGTTTTTT. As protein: CASSQDVGRNTGELFF.

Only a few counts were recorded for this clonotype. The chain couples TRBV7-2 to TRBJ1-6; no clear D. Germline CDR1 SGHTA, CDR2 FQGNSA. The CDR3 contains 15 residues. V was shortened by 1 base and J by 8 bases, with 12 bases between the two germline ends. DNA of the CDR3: TGTGCCAGCAGCTTAGGAGAGAGCCACCATTCACCCCTCCACTTT. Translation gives CASSLGESHHSPLHF.

CDR3 sequence (DNA): TGCAGTGCTACGGCGGACTTTAATTCACCCCTCCACTTT. This codes for CSATADFNSPLHF. The rearrangement joins TRBV20-1 to TRBJ1-6; no clear D. The CDR3 loop spans 13 amino acids. The V gene's germline CDR1 is DFQATT and CDR2 SNEGSKA (reference sequence). The ends were cut back, 4 bases at V and 6 bases at J, with 10 bases in the middle.